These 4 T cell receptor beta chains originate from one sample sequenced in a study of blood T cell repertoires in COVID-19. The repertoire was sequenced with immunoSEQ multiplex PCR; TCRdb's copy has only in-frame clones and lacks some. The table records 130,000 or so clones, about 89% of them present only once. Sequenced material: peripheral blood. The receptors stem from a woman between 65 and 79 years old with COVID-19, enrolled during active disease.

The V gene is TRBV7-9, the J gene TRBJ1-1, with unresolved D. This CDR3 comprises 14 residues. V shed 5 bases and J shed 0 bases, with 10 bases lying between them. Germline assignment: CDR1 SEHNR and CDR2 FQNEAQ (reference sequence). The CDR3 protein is CASSRGPLNTEAFF. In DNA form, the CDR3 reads TGTGCCAGCAGCCGCGGGCCCTTGAACACTGAAGCTTTCTTT. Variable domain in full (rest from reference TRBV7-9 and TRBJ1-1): DTGVSQNPRHKITKRGQNVTFRCDPISEHNRLYWYRQTLGQGPEFLTYFQNEAQLEKSRLLSDRFSAERPKGSFSTLEIQRTEQGDSAMYLCASSRGPLNTEAFFGQGTRLTVV.

CDR3 nucleotides: TGTGCCAGCAGTTTGGGGGGTGGAGCCCAGTACTTC. Encoded protein: CASSLGGGAQYF. V usage is TRBV28 and J usage is TRBJ2-5, with D possibly matching TRBD2 (6 bases). The germline gives CDR1 MDHEN, CDR2 SYDVKM. The CDR3 contains 12 residues. V lost 3 bases, J lost 9 bases, and 11 bases lay in between.

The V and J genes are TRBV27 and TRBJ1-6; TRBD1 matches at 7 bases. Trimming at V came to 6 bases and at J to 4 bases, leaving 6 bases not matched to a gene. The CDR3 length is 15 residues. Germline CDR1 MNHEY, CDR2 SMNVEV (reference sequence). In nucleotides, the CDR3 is TGTGCCAGCAGCTCACAGGGGAGGTATAATTCACCCCTCCACTTT. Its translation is CASSSQGRYNSPLHF.

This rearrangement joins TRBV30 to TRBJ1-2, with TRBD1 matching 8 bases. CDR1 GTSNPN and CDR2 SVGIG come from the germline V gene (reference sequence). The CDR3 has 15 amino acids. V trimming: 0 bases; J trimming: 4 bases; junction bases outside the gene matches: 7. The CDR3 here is CAWSVRGQGAYGYTF. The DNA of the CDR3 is TGTGCCTGGAGTGTAAGGGGGCAGGGGGCCTATGGCTACACCTTC.